Listed below are T cell receptor beta chains from one sample, sequenced in a study of PD-1 blockade in classical Hodgkin lymphoma. This table comes from immunoSEQ multiplex PCR, and its TCRdb copy is limited to in-frame clones, with some not included. The data show roughly 60,000 clones, around nine tenths seen once. Specimen: peripheral blood mononuclear cells (PBMCs), collected before the second cycle of nivolumab. The source of these receptors is a human donor with classical Hodgkin lymphoma. Both conserved end residues are part of each CDR3. A D gene is named only where the DNA matches it firmly. The size entry is marked missing in some rows and otherwise reads once, few, many or a size class.

>TRBV6-6|NA|TRBJ1-5|NA
CASSYEGGLRDQPQHF
TGTGCCAGCAGTTACGAGGGGGGACTCCGAGATCAGCCCCAGCATTTT
>TRBV5-4|NA|TRBJ1-1|NA
CASSLGGSMNTEAFF
TGTGCCAGCAGCTTGGGGGGCAGCATGAACACTGAAGCTTTCTTT
>TRBV6-5|few|TRBJ2-5|NA
CASSLLSRYQETQYF
TGTGCCAGCAGTTTACTCTCGAGGTACCAAGAGACCCAGTACTTC
>TRBV7-6|NA|TRBJ1-5|NA
CASSLGSTQPQHF
TGTGCCAGCAGCTTAGGGAGTACTCAGCCCCAGCATTTT
>TRBV7-9|NA|TRBJ1-2|NA
CASSHEEGGYTF
TGTGCCAGCAGCCACGAGGAGGGCGGCTACACCTTC
>TRBV5-1|NA|TRBJ1-4|NA
CASRLGLLEKLFF
TGCGCCAGCAGGCTCGGACTCCTCGAAAAACTGTTTTTT
>TRBV5-1|NA|TRBJ1-5|NA
CASSLSSNQPQHF
TGCGCCAGCAGCTTATCCAGCAATCAGCCCCAGCATTTT
>TRBV5-1|NA|TRBJ2-2|NA
CASSADTLNTGELFF
TGCGCCAGCAGCGCTGACACCCTGAACACCGGGGAGCTGTTTTTT
>TRBV5-1|NA|TRBJ2-1|TRBD2
CASSDGTRSYNEQFF
TGCGCCAGCAGCGACGGGACTAGGTCCTACAATGAGCAGTTCTTC
>TRBV7-9|NA|TRBJ2-1|NA
CASSLEISWVEQFF
TGTGCCAGCAGCTTAGAGATTTCTTGGGTCGAGCAGTTCTTC
>TRBV21-1|NA|TRBJ2-2|NA
CASSPGAGGRPGRELFF
TGTGCCAGCAGCCCGGGAGCGGGGGGACGACCTGGCCGGGAGCTGTTTTTT
>TRBV28|NA|TRBJ2-7|NA
CASSNPGVGPYEQYF
TGTGCCAGCAGCAACCCGGGAGTCGGGCCCTACGAGCAGTACTTC
>TRBV5-4|few|TRBJ1-1|NA
CASSLVGRGAEAFF
TGTGCCAGCAGCTTGGTTGGGAGGGGGGCTGAAGCTTTCTTT
>TRBV5-1|NA|TRBJ1-1|NA
CASSLVGSSAGAFF
TGCGCCAGCAGCTTGGTCGGGTCTTCCGCGGGAGCTTTCTTT
>TRBV7-9|few|TRBJ2-6|TRBD1
CASSWDRAGANVLTF
TGTGCCAGCAGCTGGGACAGGGCTGGGGCCAACGTCCTGACTTTC
>TRBV6-6|NA|TRBJ2-7|TRBD1
CASSLYQGAYEQYF
TGTGCCAGCAGTCTATATCAGGGGGCCTACGAGCAGTACTTC
>TRBV5-1|NA|TRBJ1-1|NA
CASRAVLNTEAFF
TGCGCCAGCCGTGCAGTTTTGAACACTGAAGCTTTCTTT
>TRBV28|NA|TRBJ1-5|NA
CASRLAGLGQPQHF
TGTGCCAGCAGACTAGCAGGGTTAGGGCAGCCCCAGCATTTT
>TRBV12-5|NA|TRBJ2-5|NA
CASGAGRETQYF
TGTGCTAGTGGTGCGGGGAGGGAGACCCAGTACTTC
>TRBV5-1|once|TRBJ2-7|NA
CASSLGITGGEQYF
TGCGCCAGCAGCCTCGGGATAACCGGTGGGGAGCAGTACTTC
>TRBV10-3|NA|TRBJ1-3|NA
CAISTQGSGNTIYF
TGTGCCATCAGCACACAGGGCTCTGGAAACACCATATATTTT
>TRBV7-9|NA|TRBJ2-2|NA
CASSFTSPSNTGELFF
TGTGCCAGCAGCTTTACTAGCCCATCGAACACCGGGGAGCTGTTTTTT
>TRBV7-8|NA|TRBJ2-4|NA
CASSLVLDGIQYF
TGTGCCAGCAGCTTAGTACTAGACGGCATTCAGTACTTC
>TRBV6-6|NA|TRBJ1-5|NA
CASSLPGDVNQPQHF
TGTGCCAGCAGTCTACCGGGGGACGTCAATCAGCCCCAGCATTTT
>TRBV6-5|NA|TRBJ2-7|NA
CASSATQTYEQYF
TGTGCCAGCAGTGCCACACAGACCTACGAGCAGTACTTC
>TRBV5-1|NA|TRBJ2-2|TRBD2
CASSLESGGNTGELFF
TGCGCCAGCAGCTTGGAAAGCGGGGGGAACACCGGGGAGCTGTTTTTT
>TRBV7-7|once|TRBJ1-5|TRBD1
CASSLDGTDEPQHF
TGTGCCAGCAGCTTAGATGGGACAGATGAGCCCCAGCATTTT